A single sample is the source of the 30 T cell receptor beta chains below, sequenced in a study of cytomegalovirus exposure and HLA in healthy donors. Both 60 Vbeta primers and 13 Jbeta primers went into the PCR. Assay: immunoSEQ multiplex PCR; the TCRdb copy retains only in-frame clones and omits some. Of approximately 190,000 clones in the sample, about four fifths were seen once. The material sequenced was PBMCs. The receptors come from a woman aged 25 to 39 in good health and CMV-seropositive.

The chain links TRBV6-1 to TRBJ1-6; D possibly corresponds to TRBD1 (5 bases). Germline V gene data show CDR1 as MNHNS and CDR2 as SASEGT. Between the trimmed V and J ends, which lost 5 bases and 9 bases, there was a span of 11 bases. There are 13 residues in the CDR3. The CDR3 coding sequence is TGTGCCAGCAGTTCGACAGTCAGTTCACCCCTCCACTTT. This gives the protein CASSSTVSSPLHF.

The V gene is TRBV5-6, the J gene TRBJ1-2; D is possibly TRBD1 (5 bases). Germline V gene lookup returns CDR1 SGHDT and CDR2 YYEEEE. The CDR3 is 15 amino acids. Trimming stripped 3 bases from V and 5 bases from J, with 17 bases between. In DNA form, the CDR3 reads TGTGCCAGCAGCTGGGAGGGGCAGGGCTCGTATGGCTACACCTTC. It specifies CASSWEGQGSYGYTF.

This clone has a handful of counts. This chain connects TRBV6-1 to TRBJ2-2; D is perhaps TRBD2 (6 bases). This CDR3 has 19 residues. V lost 2 bases and J lost 4, with 23 bases in between. Germline V gene lookup returns CDR1 MNHNS and CDR2 SASEGT. The CDR3: CASSEFWRARRESTGELFF. CDR3 sequence (DNA): TGTGCCAGCAGTGAATTCTGGAGGGCCCGACGTGAGTCCACCGGGGAGCTGTTTTTT.

The genes are TRBV6-1 and TRBJ1-5; perhaps TRBD1 as D (5 bases). The germline CDR1 and CDR2 sequences are MNHNS and SASEGT. The V end was cut by 3 bases, the J end by 3 bases, with 9 bases between. The CDR3 sequence is 14 residues long. CDR3 sequence reads: CASSDTGFNQPQHF. As DNA, the CDR3 is TGTGCCAGCAGTGACACAGGCTTCAATCAGCCCCAGCATTTT.

This clone was counted between two and nine times. The rearrangement joins TRBV19 to TRBJ2-1; no reliable D call. This CDR3 has 15 residues. Trimming removed 3 bases at V and 2 bases at J, with 11 bases between. Looked up from germline, CDR1 is LNHDA and CDR2 is SQIVND (reference sequence). CDR3 in amino acids: CASSIAARAYNEQFF. The CDR3 coding sequence is TGTGCCAGTAGTATCGCAGCGCGTGCCTACAATGAGCAGTTCTTC.

This chain connects TRBV9 to TRBJ2-7; tentatively, D is TRBD1 (6 bases). CDR3 length equals 16 residues. V shed 0 bases and J shed 5 bases, with 18 bases lying between them. The germline V gene has CDR1 SGDLS and CDR2 YYNGEE. CDR3 region: CASSVEGDISYDEQYF. The CDR3 DNA is TGTGCCAGCAGCGTAGAAGGGGACATATCTTACGACGAGCAGTACTTC.

V and J are TRBV29-1 and TRBJ1-3; 9 bases fit TRBD1. The V segment lost 7 bases and the J segment 2 bases; nucleotides outside the gene matches: 6. The CDR3 contains 14 residues. Germline assignment: CDR1 SQVTM and CDR2 ANQGSEA. The CDR3 region is CSAGQGGPGNTIYF. Written as DNA, the CDR3 is TGCAGCGCGGGACAGGGAGGACCTGGAAACACCATATATTTT.

This chain uses TRBV4-1 with TRBJ2-1; the D gene is possibly TRBD2 (6 bases). The CDR3 has 16 amino acids. Germline CDR1 MGHRA, CDR2 YSYEKL. Trimming shortened V by 0 bases and J by 3 bases, and 12 bases separated the two germline ends. This chain's CDR3 is CASSQEGSGNYNEQFF. CDR3 bases: TGCGCCAGCAGCCAAGAAGGTAGCGGCAACTACAATGAGCAGTTCTTC.

In its sample, this clone was seen once. The rearrangement uses TRBV2 and TRBJ2-7, with 10 bases lining up with TRBD2. The CDR3 is 17 residues long. The junction had 9 bases not matched to a gene; V was cut back by 0 bases and J by 4 bases. CDR1 SNHLY and CDR2 FYNNEI come from the germline V gene. The CDR3 DNA reads TGTGCCAGCAGTGAAGCGCAAGCCGCTAGCGGGAGTTACGAGCAGTACTTC. Amino acids: CASSEAQAASGSYEQYF.

The chain combines TRBV6-6 with TRBJ2-2; D remains ambiguous. This CDR3 has 14 amino acids. V was pared by 10 bases and J by 8 bases, with 20 bases between. Germline CDR1 MNHNY, CDR2 SVGAGI (reference sequence). CDR3 coding DNA: TGTGCCATAAAAGACTTCCTGGCGGCTGGGGAGCTGTTTTTT. Protein sequence: CAIKDFLAAGELFF.

The chain uses TRBV6-5 and TRBJ1-3; 7 nucleotides line up with TRBD1. Germline values: CDR1 MNHEY, CDR2 SVGAGI. The CDR3 contains 13 residues. V trimming: 8 bases; J trimming: 3 bases; junction bases outside the gene matches: 4. CDR3 in amino acids: CASGGQVGNTIYF. Here the CDR3 DNA reads TGTGCCAGCGGTGGACAGGTTGGAAACACCATATATTTT.

The chain carries TRBV5-6 and TRBJ2-5; 12 bases match TRBD2. The CDR3 sequence is 16 residues long. Germline CDR1 and CDR2: SGHDT and YYEEEE. The V segment lost 1 base and the J segment 4 bases; nucleotides outside the gene matches: 5. CDR3 protein: CASSLRLAGVRETQYF. CDR3 coding DNA: TGTGCCAGCAGCTTGAGACTAGCGGGAGTCAGAGAGACCCAGTACTTC.

V is TRBV6-1 and J is TRBJ1-2, with TRBD1 matching over 12 bases. V lost 7 bases, J lost 7 bases, and 10 bases stayed unmatched. The CDR3 sequence is 15 residues long. Germline CDR1 MNHNS, CDR2 SASEGT. The CDR3 here is CASTGGQGALGGYTF. The CDR3 coding sequence is TGTGCCAGCACCGGGGGACAGGGGGCGTTGGGTGGCTACACCTTC.

This clone was seen more than once but under ten times. The CDR3 loop reads CASRLAGGRMTGELFF. CDR3 bases: TGCGCCAGCAGACTAGCGGGGGGGCGAATGACCGGGGAGCTGTTTTTT. The chain joins TRBV10-2 to TRBJ2-2; TRBD2 matches at 13 bases. Germline-derived CDR1 and CDR2 are WSHSY and SAAADI. Trimming removed 6 bases from V and 5 bases from J; junction bases left unmatched: 6. The CDR3 sequence is 16 residues long.

This clone was observed a handful of times. In nucleotides, the CDR3 is TGCGCCACTAGCCGAGGGACTAATGAAAAACTGTTTTTT. This translates into CATSRGTNEKLFF. The chain employs TRBV4-1 and TRBJ1-4; no firm D call. V lost 10 bases to trimming and J lost 2 bases, with 11 bases between them. CDR3 size: 13 residues. The germline V gene encodes CDR1 MGHRA and CDR2 YSYEKL.

This chain uses TRBV27 with TRBJ1-6; tentative D call: TRBD1 (6 bases). Deletions cut 3 bases from V and 9 bases from J, with 15 bases between. The CDR3 runs to 15 residues. Germline assignment: CDR1 MNHEY and CDR2 SMNVEV (reference sequence). CDR3 nucleotides: TGTGCCAGCAGTTTGGGGACATCCGTTAGTTCACCCCTCCACTTT. Translated, it gives CASSLGTSVSSPLHF.

This clone has just one count. This chain joins TRBV27 and TRBJ2-1; the match to TRBD2 covers 12 bases. CDR1 and CDR2 (germline): MNHEY, SMNVEV (reference sequence). V lost 8 bases and J lost 0; bases outside the gene matches: 11. The CDR3 runs 18 residues. The CDR3 nucleotides read TGTGCCAGCTGCACGGGACTAGCGGGTTTGAGCTCCTACAATGAGCAGTTCTTC. Translating it yields CASCTGLAGLSSYNEQFF.

The chain uses TRBV14 and TRBJ1-2; D may be TRBD1 (5 bases). The CDR3 consists of 15 residues. V shed 4 bases and J shed 3 bases, with 15 bases lying between them. Germline V CDR1 and CDR2: SGHDN, FVKESK. The chain's CDR3 is CASSPLTTADYGYTF. CDR3 nucleotides: TGTGCCAGCAGCCCTCTAACGACAGCTGACTATGGCTACACCTTC. Variable domain in full (rest from reference TRBV14 and TRBJ1-2): EAGVTQFPSHSVIEKGQTVTLRCDPISGHDNLYWYRRVMGKEIKFLLHFVKESKQDESGMPNNRFLAERTGGTYSTLKVQPAELEDSGVYFCASSPLTTADYGYTFGSGTRLTVV.

The chain combines TRBV27 with TRBJ2-1; a weak D match, TRBD2 (5 bases). This CDR3 region has 14 residues. Per the germline V gene, CDR1 is MNHEY and CDR2 is SMNVEV (reference sequence). The V gene lost 7 bases and the J gene lost 4 bases, with 14 bases spanning the gap. As DNA, the CDR3 is TGTGCCAGCAATCTGGCGGGTAGATACAATGAGCAGTTCTTC. Protein product: CASNLAGRYNEQFF.

Notes on this clone: At the DNA level, this CDR3 is encoded by other sequences in the same sample as well. The genes are TRBV2 and TRBJ2-5; the match to TRBD1 covers 9 bases. V shed 8 bases and J 5 bases; nucleotides not matched to a gene: 12. Germline-derived CDR1 and CDR2 are SNHLY and FYNNEI. This CDR3 region has 15 residues. CDR3 bases: TGTGCCAGCCTAGACACTGGGACAGGGAGGGAGACCCAGTACTTC. It is translated as CASLDTGTGRETQYF.

The V and J genes are TRBV15 and TRBJ2-2; D unclear. Trimming took 6 bases from V and 1 from J, leaving 12 bases between them. Germline V gene sequence: CDR1 LNHNV, CDR2 YYDKDF (reference sequence). The CDR3 is 15 residues long. This chain's CDR3 is CATSLSVLNTGELFF. Written as DNA, the CDR3 is TGTGCCACCAGTCTAAGTGTCCTGAACACCGGGGAGCTGTTTTTT.

The chain couples TRBV2 to TRBJ1-2; D unresolved. Germline CDR1 and CDR2: SNHLY and FYNNEI. The CDR3 contains 12 residues. V lost 1 base and J 8 bases, leaving 8 bases between the germline ends. CDR3 loop: CASSEGGGGYTF. CDR3 bases: TGTGCCAGCAGTGAAGGGGGAGGAGGCTACACCTTC.

The genes are TRBV7-2 and TRBJ1-2, with 10 bases identical to TRBD1. This CDR3 is 16 amino acids long. In germline, CDR1 is SGHTA, CDR2 FQGNSA. The trim removed 4 bases at V and 4 bases at J, leaving 9 bases unmatched. The CDR3 loop is CASSYRDRGNRYGYTF. CDR3 in DNA: TGTGCCAGCAGCTATCGGGACAGGGGAAACCGCTATGGCTACACCTTC.

The chain couples TRBV28 to TRBJ1-4; 9 nucleotides line up with TRBD1. Germline V gene data show CDR1 as MDHEN and CDR2 as SYDVKM. The CDR3 has 17 residues. With 4 bases clipped from V and 2 bases from J, the junction kept 8 bases outside the gene matches. CDR3 DNA: TGTGCCAGCAGTTGGGGAACAGGGGGCTCGACTAATGAAAAACTGTTTTTT. Its translation is CASSWGTGGSTNEKLFF.

The chain joins TRBV5-1 to TRBJ2-7, with D maybe TRBD1 (5 bases). Trimming removed 1 base at V and 3 bases at J, with 11 bases between. The CDR3 consists of 14 residues. CDR1 is SGHRS and CDR2 is YFSETQ in the germline V gene. This chain's CDR3 is CASSLSQGYYEQYF. DNA for the CDR3: TGCGCCAGCAGCTTGTCTCAGGGATACTACGAGCAGTACTTC.

The chain has TRBV5-4 and TRBJ2-2; 10 bases fit TRBD2. Germline V gene sequence: CDR1 SGHNT, CDR2 YYREEE (reference sequence). The CDR3 length is 14 residues. V lost 0 bases to trimming and J lost 7 bases; unmatched junction nucleotides: 0. The CDR3 DNA follows: TGTGCCAGCAGCTTGGGACTAGCGGGCGGGGAGCTGTTTTTT. This gives the protein CASSLGLAGGELFF.

J is TRBJ1-4 and V is TRBV6-5; D gene uncertain. Germline CDR1 is MNHEY and CDR2 is SVGAGI. Deletions cut 0 bases from V and 8 bases from J, with 13 bases between. CDR3 length equals 15 residues. The CDR3 here is CASSYSPLLGEKLFF. In DNA, the CDR3 is TGTGCCAGCAGTTACTCGCCTCTCCTGGGCGAAAAACTGTTTTTT.

The chain uses TRBV7-8 and TRBJ1-2; tentative D call: TRBD1 (5 bases). Germline V gives CDR1 SGHVS, CDR2 FQNEAQ. The CDR3 loop spans 14 amino acids. Trimming shortened V by 4 bases and J by 4 bases, and 13 bases separated the two germline ends. CDR3 amino acids: CASSSPGRGYGYTF. Written as DNA, the CDR3 is TGTGCCAGCAGCTCCCCAGGGAGGGGCTATGGCTACACCTTC.

V and J are TRBV5-6 and TRBJ1-2; D perhaps matches TRBD1 (6 bases). The germline gives CDR1 SGHDT, CDR2 YYEEEE. Trimming left V 3 bases short and J 4 bases short, with 13 bases between. The CDR3 has 14 residues. CDR3 residues: CASSSQQGRYGYTF. For the CDR3, the DNA is TGTGCCAGCAGCTCTCAACAGGGCCGCTATGGCTACACCTTC. The full variable domain, completed using reference TRBV5-6 and TRBJ1-2, is DAGVTQSPTHLIKTRGQQVTLRCSPKSGHDTVSWYQQALGQGPQFIFQYYEEEERQRGNFPDRFSGHQFPNYSSELNVNALLLGDSALYLCASSSQQGRYGYTFGSGTRLTVV.

This chain uses TRBV27 with TRBJ2-3; D is uncertain. The CDR3 is 13 residues long. Germline CDR1 and CDR2: MNHEY and SMNVEV (reference sequence). Trimming cost V 6 bases and J 5 bases, with 12 bases left between them. CDR3 nucleotide sequence: TGTGCCAGCAGCCGCAGGCGAAGAGATACGCAGTATTTT. Its translation: CASSRRRRDTQYF.